This T cell receptor beta chain appears in the sequencing data of a study of OX40 agonist ivuxolimab in advanced cancers. Study findings and constraints: No antigen was identified for the clonally expanded peripheral T cells. Expanded clones were, on average, more numerous in CD8+ T cells than in CD4+. At doses 0.1 to 3.0 mg/kg, CD4+ and CD8+ clones expanded.

Libraries were prepared by immunoSEQ multiplex PCR; TCRdb keeps only in-frame clonotypes and omits some of them. Seen here are about 48,000 clones, about four fifths observed once, and the top ten hold roughly 1.1%. Comments on this clone: The antigen is unknown.

Any history of autoimmune disease or systemic immunosuppression disqualified patients. V was pared by 1 base and J by 3 bases, with 12 bases between. Per the germline V gene, CDR1 is KGHSH and CDR2 is LQKENI. The CDR3 runs 15 residues. Sequences were derived from CD4+ or CD8+ T cells sorted from blood, sampled in a trial of the OX40 agonist ivuxolimab. The source of this sequence is an adult with an advanced solid tumor such as melanoma, head and neck, liver or kidney cancer. The V call is TRBV18, the J call TRBJ1-1; D is possibly TRBD1 (5 bases). Written as DNA, the CDR3 is TGTGCCAGCTCACCACAGGGACTTGCGGACACTGAAGCTTTCTTT. Translation: CASSPQGLADTEAFF.